The entry below gives a single T cell receptor (beta chain) sequence along with its context. The CDR3 has 15 amino acids. These data are taken from a study of T cell changes during pregnancy in multiple sclerosis. The table came from immunoSEQ multiplex PCR; TCRdb's copy has only in-frame clones and leaves some out. The sample has about 69,000 clones, roughly 91% seen once. The chain employs TRBV21-1 and TRBJ2-4; the D call of TRBD2 is as the table states it, not checked on the DNA. TRBV21-1 is described as a pseudogene. Sequencing was performed on peripheral blood, taken in the third trimester of pregnancy. The clonotype originates from a female donor with multiple sclerosis, enrolled in a pregnancy study. CDR3 DNA: TGTGCCAGCTCTAATCGGGGGGGAGCCAAAAACATTCAGTACTTC. As protein: CASSNRGGAKNIQYF.